This is a list of T cell receptor beta chains from one sample in a study of graft-versus-host responses after intestinal transplantation. Assay: immunoSEQ multiplex PCR; the TCRdb copy retains only in-frame clones and omits some. The table shows about 90,000 clones, with 83% occurring only once. These receptors have no known antigen. Sample: unstimulated CD8+ T cells sorted from spleen or lymph node cells, taken before intestinal transplant. The receptors derive from a human donor who received an intestinal transplant. Each CDR3 is given with its conserved first and last residue. Each record gives: J gene, clone size, D gene, V gene, CDR3 protein, CDR3 DNA. D genes are given only for firm matches. A clone size is listed for some rows: how often the clone was seen (once, few, many), or a class if it is expanded.

TRBJ2-1	NA	TRBD2	TRBV11-2	CASSRPGTSGFYNEQFF	TGTGCCAGCAGCCGTCCCGGGACTAGCGGATTCTACAATGAGCAGTTCTTC
TRBJ2-7	NA	NA	TRBV13	CASSLEGSGDYEQYF	TGTGCCAGCAGCTTAGAGGGGAGTGGGGACTACGAGCAGTACTTC
TRBJ2-1	NA	NA	TRBV7-6	CASSQEGTYNEQFF	TGTGCCAGCAGCCAGGAGGGTACCTACAATGAGCAGTTCTTC
TRBJ2-1	NA	NA	TRBV4-1	CASSQGQDTNEQFF	TGCGCCAGCAGCCAAGGACAGGACACAAATGAGCAGTTCTTC
TRBJ2-3	NA	NA	TRBV11-1	CASSLGGSRTDTQYF	TGTGCCAGCAGCTTAGGAGGGAGTCGCACAGATACGCAGTATTTT
TRBJ1-1	NA	NA	TRBV5-8	CASRGGPNTEAFF	TGTGCCAGCCGTGGGGGGCCGAACACTGAAGCTTTCTTT
TRBJ2-1	NA	NA	TRBV27	CASSFSSYNEQFF	TGTGCCAGCAGCTTTTCTTCCTACAATGAGCAGTTCTTC
TRBJ2-7	NA	TRBD1	TRBV5-1	CASSYRDSTYEQYF	TGCGCCAGCAGCTACCGGGACAGCACCTACGAGCAGTACTTC
TRBJ2-3	NA	NA	TRBV5-1	CASSLWGDGSDTQYF	TGCGCCAGCAGCTTGTGGGGAGACGGATCAGATACGCAGTATTTT
TRBJ1-5	NA	NA	TRBV6-5	CASSPFGGLNQPQHF	TGTGCCAGCAGTCCTTTTGGGGGACTGAATCAGCCCCAGCATTTT
TRBJ2-5	NA	NA	TRBV4-1	CASSRGWYQETQYF	TGCGCCAGCAGCCGGGGTTGGTACCAAGAGACCCAGTACTTC
TRBJ2-7	once	TRBD1	TRBV27	CASSLPGQGRYEQYF	TGTGCCAGCAGTTTGCCTGGACAGGGCAGGTACGAGCAGTACTTC
TRBJ2-1	NA	TRBD2	TRBV5-4	CASSWGGQREARSDEQFF	TGTGCCAGCAGCTGGGGGGGTCAGCGGGAGGCCCGATCAGATGAGCAGTTCTTC